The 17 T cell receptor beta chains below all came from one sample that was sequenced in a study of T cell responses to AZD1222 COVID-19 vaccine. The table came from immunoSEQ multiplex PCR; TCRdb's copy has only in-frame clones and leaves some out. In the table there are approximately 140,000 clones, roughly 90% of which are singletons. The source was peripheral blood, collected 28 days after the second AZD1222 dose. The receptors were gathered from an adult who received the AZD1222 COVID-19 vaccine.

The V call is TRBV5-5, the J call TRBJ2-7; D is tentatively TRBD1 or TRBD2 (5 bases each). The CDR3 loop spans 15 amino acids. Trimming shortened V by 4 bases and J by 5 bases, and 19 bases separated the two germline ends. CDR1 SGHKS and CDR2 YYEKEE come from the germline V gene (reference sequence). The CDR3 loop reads CASSIPGTPVNEQYF. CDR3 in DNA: TGTGCCAGCAGCATCCCCGGGACCCCCGTCAACGAGCAGTACTTC.

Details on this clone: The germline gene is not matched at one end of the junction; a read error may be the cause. This CDR3 reads CASSPNKRGPTDEKLFF. CDR3 bases: TGTGCCAGCTCACCCAACAAGAGGGGCCCAACTGATGAAAAACTGTTTTTT. The chain employs TRBV18 and TRBJ1-4; tentative D call: TRBD1 (5 bases). The CDR3 totals 17 residues. CDR1 and CDR2 from the germline V gene are KGHSH and LQKENI.

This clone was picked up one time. Written as DNA, the CDR3 is TGTGCCAGCAGGAACCTAGCGGGAAGCGGCACAGATACGCAGTATTTT. Residues: CASRNLAGSGTDTQYF. The chain joins TRBV3-1 (or the pseudogene TRBV3-2) to TRBJ2-3, with 9 positions matching TRBD2. The CDR3 runs 16 residues. The germline gives CDR1 LGHDT, CDR2 YNNKEL (reference sequence). The V and J ends lost 6 bases and 1 base, in that order; junction bases with no gene match: 8.

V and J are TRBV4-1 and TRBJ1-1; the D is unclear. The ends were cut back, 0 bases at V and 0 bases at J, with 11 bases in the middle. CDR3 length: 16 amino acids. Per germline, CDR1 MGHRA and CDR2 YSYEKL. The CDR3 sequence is CASSQENTGMNTEAFF. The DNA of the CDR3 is TGCGCCAGCAGCCAAGAAAATACGGGGATGAACACTGAAGCTTTCTTT.

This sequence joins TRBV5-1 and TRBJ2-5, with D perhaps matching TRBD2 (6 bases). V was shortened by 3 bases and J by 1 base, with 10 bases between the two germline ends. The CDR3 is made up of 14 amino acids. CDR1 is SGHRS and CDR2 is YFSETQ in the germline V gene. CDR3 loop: CASSYGLPQETQYF. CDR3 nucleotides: TGCGCCAGCAGCTACGGACTACCCCAAGAGACCCAGTACTTC.

For the CDR3, the DNA is TGTGCCAGCAGCGACGACAGTGACTATGGCTACACCTTC. Amino acid sequence: CASSDDSDYGYTF. V is TRBV9 and J is TRBJ1-2, with TRBD1 as a possible D gene (5 bases). Trimming removed 3 bases from V and 3 bases from J, with 9 bases in between. CDR3 size: 13 residues. Germline values: CDR1 SGDLS, CDR2 YYNGEE.

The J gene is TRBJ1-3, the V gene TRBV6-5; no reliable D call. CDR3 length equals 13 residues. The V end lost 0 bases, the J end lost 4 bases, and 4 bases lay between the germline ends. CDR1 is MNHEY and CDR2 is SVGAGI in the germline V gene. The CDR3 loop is CASSYSGGNTIYF. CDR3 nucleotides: TGTGCCAGCAGTTACTCGGGAGGAAACACCATATATTTT.

CDR3 coding DNA: TGTGCCAGCAGCCAACCGCCTTACGAGCAGTACTTC. Translating gives CASSQPPYEQYF. This chain links TRBV3-1 (or the pseudogene TRBV3-2) with TRBJ2-7; D gene ambiguous. Trimming pared 2 bases from V and 4 bases from J, leaving 6 bases between. The CDR3 runs 12 residues. From germline, CDR1 is LGHDT and CDR2 YNNKEL (reference sequence).

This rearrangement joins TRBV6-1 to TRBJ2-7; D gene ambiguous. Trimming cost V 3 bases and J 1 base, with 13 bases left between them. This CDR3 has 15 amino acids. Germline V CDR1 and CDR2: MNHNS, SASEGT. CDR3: CASSDLEPLSYEQYF. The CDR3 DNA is TGTGCCAGCAGTGACCTTGAACCACTTTCCTACGAGCAGTACTTC.

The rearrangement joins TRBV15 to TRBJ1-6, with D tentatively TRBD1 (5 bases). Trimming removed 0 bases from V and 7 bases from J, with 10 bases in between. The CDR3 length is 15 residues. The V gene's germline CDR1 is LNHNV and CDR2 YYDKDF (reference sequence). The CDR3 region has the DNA TGTGCCACCAGCAGAGATCAGGGCATGAATTCACCCCTCCACTTT. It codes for CATSRDQGMNSPLHF.

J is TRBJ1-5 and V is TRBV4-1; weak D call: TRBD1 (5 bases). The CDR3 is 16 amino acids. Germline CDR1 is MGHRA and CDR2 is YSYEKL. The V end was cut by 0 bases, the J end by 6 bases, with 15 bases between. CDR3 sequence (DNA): TGCGCCAGCAGCCAAGATGGGGGACTCCGTAGTCAGCCCCAGCATTTT. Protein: CASSQDGGLRSQPQHF.

The DNA for the CDR3 is TGTGCCAGCAGCTTCGGAGCAGATTGGGTGGGTGGGTTTCAGCCCCAGCATTTT. Protein product: CASSFGADWVGGFQPQHF. V is TRBV7-2 and J is TRBJ1-5; no firm D call. This CDR3 is built from 18 residues. The V and J ends lost 3 bases and 6 bases respectively, with 24 bases between them. Per the germline V gene, CDR1 is SGHTA and CDR2 is FQGNSA. The whole variable domain, remainder taken from reference TRBV7-2 and TRBJ1-5, is GAGVSQSPSNKVTEKGKDVELRCDPISGHTALYWYRQSLGQGLEFLIYFQGNSAPDKSGLPSDRFSAERTGGSVSTLTIQRTQQEDSAVYLCASSFGADWVGGFQPQHFGDGTRLSIL.

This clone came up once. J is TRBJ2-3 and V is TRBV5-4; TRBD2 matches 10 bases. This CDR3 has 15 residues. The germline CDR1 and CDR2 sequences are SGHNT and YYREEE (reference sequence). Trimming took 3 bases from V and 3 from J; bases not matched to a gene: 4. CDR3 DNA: TGTGCCAGCAGCTCGAGCGGGAGGGAAACAGATACGCAGTATTTT. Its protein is CASSSSGRETDTQYF.

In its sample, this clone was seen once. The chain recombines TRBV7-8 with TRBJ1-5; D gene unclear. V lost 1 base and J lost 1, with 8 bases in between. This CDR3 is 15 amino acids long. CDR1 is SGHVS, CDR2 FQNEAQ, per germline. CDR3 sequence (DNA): TGTGCCAGCAGCTTAGTGCGGGAAAGCAATCAGCCCCAGCATTTT. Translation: CASSLVRESNQPQHF.

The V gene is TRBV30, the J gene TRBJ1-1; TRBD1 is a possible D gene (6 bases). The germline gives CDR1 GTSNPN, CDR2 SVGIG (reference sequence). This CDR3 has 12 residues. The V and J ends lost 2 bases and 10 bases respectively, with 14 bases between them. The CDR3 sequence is CAWSPPGGSAFF. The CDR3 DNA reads TGTGCCTGGAGTCCCCCCGGGGGCTCAGCTTTCTTT. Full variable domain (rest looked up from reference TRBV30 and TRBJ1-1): SQTIHQWPATLVQPVGSPLSLECTVEGTSNPNLYWYRQAAGRGLQLLFYSVGIGQISSEVPQNLSASRPQDRQFILSSKKLLLSDSGFYLCAWSPPGGSAFFGQGTRLTVV.

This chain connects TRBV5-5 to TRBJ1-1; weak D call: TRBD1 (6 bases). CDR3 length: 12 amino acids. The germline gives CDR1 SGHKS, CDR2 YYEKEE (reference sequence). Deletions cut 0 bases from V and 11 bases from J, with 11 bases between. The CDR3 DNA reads TGTGCCAGCAGCTTGGATGGCAGGGGTGCTTTCTTT. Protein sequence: CASSLDGRGAFF.

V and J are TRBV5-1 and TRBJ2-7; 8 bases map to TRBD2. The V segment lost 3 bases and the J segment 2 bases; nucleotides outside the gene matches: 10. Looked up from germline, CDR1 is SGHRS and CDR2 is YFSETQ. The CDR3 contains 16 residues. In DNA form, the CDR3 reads TGCGCCAGCAGCTATCGTCGGGGGGGAGGAACCTACGAGCAGTACTTC. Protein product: CASSYRRGGGTYEQYF.